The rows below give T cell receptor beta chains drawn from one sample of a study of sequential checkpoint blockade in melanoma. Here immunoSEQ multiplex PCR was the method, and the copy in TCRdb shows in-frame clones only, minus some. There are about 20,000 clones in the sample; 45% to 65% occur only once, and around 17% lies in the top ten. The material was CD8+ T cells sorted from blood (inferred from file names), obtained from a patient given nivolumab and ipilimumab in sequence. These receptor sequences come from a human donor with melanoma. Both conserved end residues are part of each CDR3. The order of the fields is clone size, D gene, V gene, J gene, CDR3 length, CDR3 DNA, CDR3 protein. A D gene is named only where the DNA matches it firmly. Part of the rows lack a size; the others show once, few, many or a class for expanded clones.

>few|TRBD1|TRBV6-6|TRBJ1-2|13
TGTGCCAGCAGCCTCGGGACAGCCTATGGCTACACCTTC
CASSLGTAYGYTF
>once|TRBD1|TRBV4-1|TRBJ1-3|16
TGCGCCAGCAGCCCCGCTGACAGGGGATCTGGAAACACCATATATTTT
CASSPADRGSGNTIYF
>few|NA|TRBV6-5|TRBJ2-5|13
TGTGCCAGCAGTCCCATGGCGAGGGAGACCCAGTACTTC
CASSPMARETQYF
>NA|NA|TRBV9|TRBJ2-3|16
TGTGCCAGCAGCAAATATAGCGGCCCCACCACAGATACGCAGTATTTT
CASSKYSGPTTDTQYF
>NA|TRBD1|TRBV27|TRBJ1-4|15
TGTGCCAGCAGTCCTATAGGGACAGGGTTTGAAAAACTGTTTTTT
CASSPIGTGFEKLFF
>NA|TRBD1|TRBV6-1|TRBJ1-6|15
TGTGCCAGCAGTGAGGGGACAGGGGGCAATTCACCCCTCCACTTT
CASSEGTGGNSPLHF
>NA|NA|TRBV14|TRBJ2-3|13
TGTGCCAGCAGCGAAGAGGGGCTAGATACGCAGTATTTT
CASSEEGLDTQYF
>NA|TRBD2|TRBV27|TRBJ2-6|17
TGTGCCAGCAGTTTGGGACTAGCAGTCTCTGGGGCCAACGTCCTGACTTTC
CASSLGLAVSGANVLTF
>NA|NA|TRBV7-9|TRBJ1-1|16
TGTGCCAGCAGCTTTCCCGCGGGGGGATCGAACACTGAAGCTTTCTTT
CASSFPAGGSNTEAFF
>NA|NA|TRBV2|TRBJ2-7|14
TGTGCCAGCAAACCAGCGGAAAGCTCCTACGAGCAGTACTTC
CASKPAESSYEQYF
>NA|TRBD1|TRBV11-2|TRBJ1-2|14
TGTGCCAGCAGCCTAGGACAGGGATCCTATGGCTACACCTTC
CASSLGQGSYGYTF
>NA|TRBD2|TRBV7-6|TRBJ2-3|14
TGTGCCAGCGGCCTTAGCGGGGGAACAGATACGCAGTATTTT
CASGLSGGTDTQYF
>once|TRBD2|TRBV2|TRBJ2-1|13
TGTGCCAGCATTCTAGCGGGAGGCAATGAGCAGTTCTTC
CASILAGGNEQFF
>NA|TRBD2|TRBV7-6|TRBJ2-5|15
TGTGCCAGCAGTCTAGCTGTAGCGGGACAAGAGACCCAGTACTTC
CASSLAVAGQETQYF
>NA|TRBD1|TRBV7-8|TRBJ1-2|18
TGTGCCAGCAGCTTAGGCGGACAGGAGTCGGGGCCTAACTATGGCTACACCTTC
CASSLGGQESGPNYGYTF
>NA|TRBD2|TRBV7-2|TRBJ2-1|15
TGTGCCAGCAGCTATGCCGGGACTAGCCACAATGAGCAGTTCTTC
CASSYAGTSHNEQFF
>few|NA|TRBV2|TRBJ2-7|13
TGTGCCAGCAGTCTCGAGAGCTCCTACGAGCAGTACTTC
CASSLESSYEQYF
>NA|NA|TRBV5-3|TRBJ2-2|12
TGTGCCAGCAGCCAGGATGGCGGGGAGCTGTTTTTT
CASSQDGGELFF
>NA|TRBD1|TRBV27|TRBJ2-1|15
TGTGCCAGCAGCCTAGCAGGGACAGCGTACAATGAGCAGTTCTTC
CASSLAGTAYNEQFF
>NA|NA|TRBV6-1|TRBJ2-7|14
TGTGCCAGCAGTCAGGGGACCAGCCCCTACGAGCAGTACTTC
CASSQGTSPYEQYF
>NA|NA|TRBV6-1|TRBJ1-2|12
TGTGCCAGCAGCGATAGCGGGACTGGCTACACCTTC
CASSDSGTGYTF
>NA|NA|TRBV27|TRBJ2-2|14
TGTGCCAGCAGCCATAAACAGGAGGGCGGGGAGCTGTTTTTT
CASSHKQEGGELFF
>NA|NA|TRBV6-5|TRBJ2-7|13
TGTGCCAGCAGTTACCTTAATCCCTACGAGCAGTACTTC
CASSYLNPYEQYF
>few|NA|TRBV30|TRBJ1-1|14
TGTGCCTGGAGCTGGGAGGAGATAAGCACTGAAGCTTTCTTT
CAWSWEEISTEAFF
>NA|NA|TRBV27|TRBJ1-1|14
TGTGCCAGCACTTTTTTAGGGGGGGACACTGAAGCTTTCTTT
CASTFLGGDTEAFF
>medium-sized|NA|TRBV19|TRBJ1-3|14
TGTGCCAGTTTCCTGTCCGGGTCTGGAAACACCATATATTTT
CASFLSGSGNTIYF
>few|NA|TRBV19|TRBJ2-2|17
TGTGCCAGTAGTATACCCCGTGTCGGCGCGGTAACCGGGGAGCTGTTTTTT
CASSIPRVGAVTGELFF
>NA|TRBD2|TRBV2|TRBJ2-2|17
TGTGCCAGCAGTGATATGGGACTAGCGGGAGAGAACGGGGAGCTGTTTTTT
CASSDMGLAGENGELFF
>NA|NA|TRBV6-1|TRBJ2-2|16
TGTGCCAGCAGTGCGAGAGGGGGGGGGTTCGCCGGGGAGCTGTTTTTT
CASSARGGGFAGELFF
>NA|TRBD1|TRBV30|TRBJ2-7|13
TGTGCCTGGCAGACAGGGGGCGGACGCGAGCAGTACTTC
CAWQTGGGREQYF
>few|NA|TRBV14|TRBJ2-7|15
TGTGCCAGCAGCCAAGGTCCAGGTATGAACTACGAGCAGTACTTC
CASSQGPGMNYEQYF
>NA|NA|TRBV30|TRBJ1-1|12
TGTGCCTGGGAGACTGGGAACACTGAAGCTTTCTTT
CAWETGNTEAFF
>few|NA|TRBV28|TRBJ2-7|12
TGTGCCAGCTCGGAGAGTCCTACCGAGCAGTACTTC
CASSESPTEQYF
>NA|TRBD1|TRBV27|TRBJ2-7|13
TGTGCCAGCACCGGGACAGCCTCCTACGAGCAGTACTTC
CASTGTASYEQYF
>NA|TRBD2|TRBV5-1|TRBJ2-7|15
TGCGCCAGCAGCTTGTCTCTAGCGGGGGGCTACGAGCAGTACTTC
CASSLSLAGGYEQYF
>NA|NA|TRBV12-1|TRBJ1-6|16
TGTGCCACCAGATTGGGACTTTTTGTCTATAATTCACCCCTCCACTTT
CATRLGLFVYNSPLHF
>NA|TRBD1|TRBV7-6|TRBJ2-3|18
TGTGCCAGCAGCTTAGCCCCTCAGACAGGGACCCTCACAGATACGCAGTATTTT
CASSLAPQTGTLTDTQYF
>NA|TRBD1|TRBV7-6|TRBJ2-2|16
TGTGCCAGCAGCTTAGGAGGGGGCTCTAACACCGGGGAGCTGTTTTTT
CASSLGGGSNTGELFF
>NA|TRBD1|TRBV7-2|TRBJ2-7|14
TGTGCCAGCAGCTCCCAGGGGGCGAGGTACGAGCAGTACTTC
CASSSQGARYEQYF
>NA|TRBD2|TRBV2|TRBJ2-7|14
TGTGCCAGCAGGCTACTAGCGGGTCCCTACGAGCAGTACTTC
CASRLLAGPYEQYF
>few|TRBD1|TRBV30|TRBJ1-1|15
TGTGCCTGGAGTTCCGGACAGGCGATGAACACTGAAGCTTTCTTT
CAWSSGQAMNTEAFF
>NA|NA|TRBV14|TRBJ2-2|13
TGTGCCAGCACCCCCCACGGCACCGGGGAGCTGTTTTTT
CASTPHGTGELFF
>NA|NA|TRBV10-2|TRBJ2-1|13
TGCGCCAGCAGTGAGTCGGCTCTTAATGAGCAGTTCTTC
CASSESALNEQFF
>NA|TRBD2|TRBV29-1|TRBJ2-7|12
TGCAGCGTCGGGGGGGGTCCCTACGAGCAGTACTTC
CSVGGGPYEQYF
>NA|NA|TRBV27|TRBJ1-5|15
TGTGCCAGCAGTTTAATGGCAGGTAGCAATCAGCCCCAGCATTTT
CASSLMAGSNQPQHF
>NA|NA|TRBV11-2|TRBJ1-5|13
TGTGCCAGCAGCTTATATAGCAATCAGCCCCAGCATTTT
CASSLYSNQPQHF
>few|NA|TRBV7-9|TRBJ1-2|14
TGTGCCAGCACTCCGCCGGGGGGTTTCTATGGCTACACCTTC
CASTPPGGFYGYTF
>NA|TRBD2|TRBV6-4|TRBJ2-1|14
TGTGCCAGCAGTGCCTCAGCGGGGGGGGATGAGCAGTTCTTC
CASSASAGGDEQFF
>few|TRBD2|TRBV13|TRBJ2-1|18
TGTGCCAGCAGCCCGGGACTAGCGGGGGGGGAGCTCTACAATGAGCAGTTCTTC
CASSPGLAGGELYNEQFF
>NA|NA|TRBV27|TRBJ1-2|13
TGTGCCAGCAGTTCCGGGATCCTCTATGGCTACACCTTC
CASSSGILYGYTF
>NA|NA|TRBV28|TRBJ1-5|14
TGTGCCACCTCGGGGGGAGTGGGCAATCAGCCCCAGCATTTT
CATSGGVGNQPQHF
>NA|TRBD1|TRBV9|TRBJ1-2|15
TGTGCCAGCAGCGGAACAAAACAGGGGGGCTATGGCTACACCTTC
CASSGTKQGGYGYTF
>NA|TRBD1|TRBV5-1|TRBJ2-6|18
TGCGCCAGCAGCTTGGCGGCCGGGACAGGAAGGCGGGCCAACGTCCTGACTTTC
CASSLAAGTGRRANVLTF
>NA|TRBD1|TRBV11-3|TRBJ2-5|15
TGTGCCAGCAGCTATGGGACAGGTCCTGGGGAGACCCAGTACTTC
CASSYGTGPGETQYF
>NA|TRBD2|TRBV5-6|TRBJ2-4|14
TGTGCCAGCAGCTGGGACTCGGGAGGTGGCATTCAGTACTTC
CASSWDSGGGIQYF